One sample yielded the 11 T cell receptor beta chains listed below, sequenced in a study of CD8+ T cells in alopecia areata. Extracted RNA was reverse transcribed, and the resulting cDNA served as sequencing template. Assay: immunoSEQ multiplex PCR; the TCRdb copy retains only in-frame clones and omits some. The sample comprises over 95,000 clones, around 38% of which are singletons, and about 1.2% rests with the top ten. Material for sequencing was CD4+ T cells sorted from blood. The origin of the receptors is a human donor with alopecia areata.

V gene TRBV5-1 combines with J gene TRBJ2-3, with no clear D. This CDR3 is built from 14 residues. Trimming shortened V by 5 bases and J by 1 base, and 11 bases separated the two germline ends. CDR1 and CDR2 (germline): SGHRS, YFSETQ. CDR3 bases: TGCGCCAGCAGGGCCCAGCATCGCACAGATACGCAGTATTTT. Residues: CASRAQHRTDTQYF.

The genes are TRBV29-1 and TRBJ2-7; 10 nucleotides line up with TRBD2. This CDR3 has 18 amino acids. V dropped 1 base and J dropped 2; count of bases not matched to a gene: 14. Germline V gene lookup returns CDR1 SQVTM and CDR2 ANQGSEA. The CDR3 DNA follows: TGCAGCGTTGAAGTTGGGGTAGCGGGAGGCCCAAGGACCTACGAGCAGTACTTC. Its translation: CSVEVGVAGGPRTYEQYF.

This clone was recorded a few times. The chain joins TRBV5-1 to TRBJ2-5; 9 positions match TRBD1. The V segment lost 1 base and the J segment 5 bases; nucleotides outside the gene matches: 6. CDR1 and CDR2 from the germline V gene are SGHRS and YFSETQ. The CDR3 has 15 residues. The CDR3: CASSLTGGELETQYF. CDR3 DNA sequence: TGCGCCAGCAGCTTGACAGGGGGCGAGTTGGAGACCCAGTACTTC.

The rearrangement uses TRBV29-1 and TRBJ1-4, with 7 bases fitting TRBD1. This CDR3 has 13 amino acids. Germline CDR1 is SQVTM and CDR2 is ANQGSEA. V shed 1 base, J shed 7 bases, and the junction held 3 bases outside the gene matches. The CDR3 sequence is CSVEAGGSEKLFF. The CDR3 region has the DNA TGCAGCGTTGAAGCAGGGGGAAGTGAAAAACTGTTTTTT. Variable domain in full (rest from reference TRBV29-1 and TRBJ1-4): SAVISQKPSRDICQRGTSLTIQCQVDSQVTMMFWYRQQPGQSLTLIATANQGSEATYESGFVIDKFPISRPNLTFSTLTVSNMSPEDSSIYLCSVEAGGSEKLFFGSGTQLSVL.

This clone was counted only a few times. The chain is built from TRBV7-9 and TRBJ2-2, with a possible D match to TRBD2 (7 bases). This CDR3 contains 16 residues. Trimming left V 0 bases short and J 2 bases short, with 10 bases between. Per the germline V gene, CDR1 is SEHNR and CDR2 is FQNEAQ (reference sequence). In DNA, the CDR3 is TGTGCCAGCAGCTTAGCCGGGGGGCCCAACACCGGGGAGCTGTTTTTT. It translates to CASSLAGGPNTGELFF.

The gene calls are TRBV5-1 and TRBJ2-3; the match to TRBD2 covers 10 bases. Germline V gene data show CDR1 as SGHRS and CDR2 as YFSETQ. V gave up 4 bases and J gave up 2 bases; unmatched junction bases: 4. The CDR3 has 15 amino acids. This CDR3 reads CASSQGLAYTDTQYF. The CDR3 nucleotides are TGCGCCAGCAGCCAGGGACTAGCGTACACAGATACGCAGTATTTT.

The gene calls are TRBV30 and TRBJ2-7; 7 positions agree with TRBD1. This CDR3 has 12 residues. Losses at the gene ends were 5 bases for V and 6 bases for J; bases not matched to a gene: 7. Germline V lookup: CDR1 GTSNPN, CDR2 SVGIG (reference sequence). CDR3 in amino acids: CAWAGTAVEQYF. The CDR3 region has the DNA TGTGCCTGGGCCGGGACAGCCGTCGAGCAGTACTTC.

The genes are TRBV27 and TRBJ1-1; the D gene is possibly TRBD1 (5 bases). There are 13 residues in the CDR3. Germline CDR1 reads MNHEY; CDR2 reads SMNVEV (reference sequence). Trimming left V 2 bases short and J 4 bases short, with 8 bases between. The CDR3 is CASSLRGTTEAFF. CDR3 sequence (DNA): TGTGCCAGCAGTTTACGGGGGACCACTGAAGCTTTCTTT.

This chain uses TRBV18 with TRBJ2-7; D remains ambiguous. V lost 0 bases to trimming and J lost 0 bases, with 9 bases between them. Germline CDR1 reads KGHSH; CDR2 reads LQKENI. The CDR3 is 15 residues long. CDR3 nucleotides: TGTGCCAGCTCACCACCCTTGGGTAGCTCCTACGAGCAGTACTTC. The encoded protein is CASSPPLGSSYEQYF.

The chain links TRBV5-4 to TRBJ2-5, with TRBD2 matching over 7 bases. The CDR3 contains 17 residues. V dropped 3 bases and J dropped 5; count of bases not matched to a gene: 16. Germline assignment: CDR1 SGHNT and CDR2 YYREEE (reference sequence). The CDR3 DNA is TGTGCCAGCAGCTCGAGCCGGGACTACGACCGCGGGGAGACCCAGTACTTC. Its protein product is CASSSSRDYDRGETQYF.

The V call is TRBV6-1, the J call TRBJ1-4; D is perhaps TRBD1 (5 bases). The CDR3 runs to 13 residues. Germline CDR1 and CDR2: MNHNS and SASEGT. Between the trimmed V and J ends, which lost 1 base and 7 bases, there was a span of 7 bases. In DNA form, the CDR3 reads TGTGCCAGCAGTGAAGAGAGGGGTGAAAAACTGTTTTTT. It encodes CASSEERGEKLFF.